The present T cell receptor beta chain was sequenced within a study of Ad26.COV2.S vaccination and SARS-CoV-2 variants. A remark on this clone: Its target is not known.

The sample's treatment: roughly 19 received Ad26.COV2.S at low or high dose, single or two shots; five or six received placebo; per-sample allocation not given. The samples were gathered on day 63 after the first injection of vaccine or placebo. General observations from the study: Comparability of non-spike TCR breadth was observed across vaccine and placebo recipients. While placebo recipients had lower spike-specific TCR breadth, vaccine recipients had more.

Sequencing was performed with immunoSEQ multiplex PCR; in TCRdb, only in-frame clones are kept and a portion is missing. The sample lists 350,000 to 450,000 clones, around 87% occurring once. Germline-derived CDR1 and CDR2 are MNHEY and SVGAGI. The V gene lost 4 bases and the J gene lost 6 bases, with 12 bases spanning the gap. The CDR3 runs to 13 residues. Material: peripheral blood, obtained in a trial of Ad26.COV2.S vaccine versus placebo. The TCR originated in a person aged 18 to 59 who received the Ad26.COV2.S COVID-19 vaccine or a placebo. The chain combines TRBV6-5 with TRBJ1-1; D gene unclear. The CDR3 loop is CASSFRGSAEAFF. The CDR3, as DNA: TGTGCCAGCAGTTTTCGAGGAAGCGCTGAAGCTTTCTTT.